One and the same sample provided the 26 T cell receptor beta chains below, sequenced in a study of cytomegalovirus exposure and HLA in healthy donors. Primers for the PCR totalled 60 Vbeta and 13 Jbeta. Using immunoSEQ multiplex PCR, the repertoire was profiled, and TCRdb retains in-frame clones only, with some absent. Of around 110,000 clones in the sample, approximately 81% were seen once. The specimen sequenced was PBMCs. The receptor source for this set is a young man in good health and CMV-seropositive.

The chain combines TRBV10-3 with TRBJ2-1; TRBD2 agrees at 8 bases. With V trimmed by 3 bases and J by 4 bases, 8 bases remained unmatched. Germline-derived CDR1 and CDR2 are ENHRY and SYGVKD. This CDR3 is built from 16 residues. Here the CDR3 reads CAISENGGASYNEQFF. Written as DNA, the CDR3 is TGTGCCATCAGTGAAAACGGGGGGGCGTCTTACAATGAGCAGTTCTTC.

V is TRBV5-4 and J is TRBJ1-2; D possibly corresponds to TRBD1 (6 bases). V dropped 5 bases and J dropped 0 bases, with 17 bases sitting between them. The CDR3 is made up of 16 amino acids. Germline CDR1 reads SGHNT; CDR2 reads YYREEE (reference sequence). CDR3 sequence: CASSSLTGWPNYGYTF. CDR3 coding DNA: TGTGCCAGCAGTTCTCTCACAGGGTGGCCTAACTATGGCTACACCTTC.

The chain is built from TRBV10-1 and TRBJ1-1; no firm D call. Germline CDR1 WNHNN, CDR2 SYGVQD (reference sequence). Trimming removed 4 bases from V and 0 bases from J, with 3 bases in between. The CDR3 runs 12 residues. CDR3 sequence (DNA): TGCGCCAGCAGTGGTATGAACACTGAAGCTTTCTTT. The encoded protein is CASSGMNTEAFF.

The V call is TRBV7-2, the J call TRBJ2-5; 10 bases map to TRBD2. Germline lookup yields CDR1 SGHTA and CDR2 FQGNSA. The CDR3 contains 16 residues. J gave up 3 bases and V 4 bases, and 8 bases lay outside the gene matches. CDR3: CASSWWGLAGEETQYF. The CDR3 DNA reads as TGTGCCAGCAGCTGGTGGGGGCTAGCGGGAGAAGAGACCCAGTACTTC.

CDR3 protein: CASSFARGAYNEQFF. CDR3 sequence (DNA): TGTGCCAGCAGTTTTGCGCGGGGGGCCTACAATGAGCAGTTCTTC. The V call is TRBV27, the J call TRBJ2-1; TRBD2 agrees at 8 bases. Unmatched junction bases numbered 3, after V lost 3 bases and J lost 2 bases. Germline V lookup: CDR1 MNHEY, CDR2 SMNVEV (reference sequence). The CDR3 has 15 amino acids.

The chain is built from TRBV5-1 and TRBJ1-2; maybe TRBD1 (5 bases). V was pared by 5 bases and J by 0 bases, with 8 bases between. CDR3 length equals 13 residues. Germline CDR1 reads SGHRS; CDR2 reads YFSETQ. Here the CDR3 reads CASRGEANYGYTF. The CDR3 bases are TGCGCCAGCAGAGGGGAAGCTAACTATGGCTACACCTTC.

This clone was seen more than once but under ten times. This chain uses TRBV4-3 with TRBJ1-2, with D uncertain. This CDR3 has 16 amino acids. Germline V gene data show CDR1 as LGHNA and CDR2 as YSLEER. The V and J ends lost 4 bases and 4 bases respectively, with 19 bases between them. The CDR3 loop reads CASSPRKREGPYGYTF. DNA of the CDR3: TGCGCCAGCAGCCCCCGAAAGAGGGAGGGCCCCTATGGCTACACCTTC.

The rearrangement links TRBV29-1 to TRBJ2-5, with 9 bases aligning to TRBD2. Looked up from germline, CDR1 is SQVTM and CDR2 is ANQGSEA. The CDR3 is made up of 14 amino acids. J lost 2 bases, V lost 1 base, and 2 bases had no gene match. CDR3 bases: TGCAGCGTTGAAGTGCTAGCGGGGCAAGAGACCCAGTACTTC. Protein product: CSVEVLAGQETQYF.

The chain joins TRBV9 to TRBJ2-1; D not certain. The CDR3 spans 11 residues. The V and J ends lost 3 bases and 9 bases respectively, with 7 bases between them. Germline V gene lookup returns CDR1 SGDLS and CDR2 YYNGEE. The DNA for the CDR3 is TGTGCCAGCAGCGGCAGTGGTGAGCAGTTCTTC. Protein: CASSGSGEQFF.

This clone was seen only once. The chain couples TRBV7-2 to TRBJ2-7; 9 bases align to TRBD2. After removal of 1 base from V and 2 bases from J, the junction contained 0 bases not matched to a gene. Germline-derived CDR1 and CDR2 are SGHTA and FQGNSA. This CDR3 contains 14 residues. This CDR3 reads CASSLGTSAYEQYF. The CDR3 DNA follows: TGTGCCAGCAGCTTAGGGACTAGCGCCTACGAGCAGTACTTC.

This clone was counted only a few times. This chain uses TRBV7-9 with TRBJ2-2; D possibly corresponds to TRBD1 (5 bases). This CDR3 is 18 amino acids long. V was cut by 5 bases and J by 5 bases, with 24 bases left in between. Per germline, CDR1 SEHNR and CDR2 FQNEAQ (reference sequence). Here the CDR3 DNA reads TGTGCCAGCAGCCCAGAATCTATCCAGGGTTTAATTACCGGGGAGCTGTTTTTT. The encoded protein is CASSPESIQGLITGELFF.

This clone was found a few times. This chain uses TRBV15 with TRBJ1-1; D is uncertain. Germline CDR1 is LNHNV and CDR2 is YYDKDF (reference sequence). Trimming took 5 bases from V and 6 from J, leaving 10 bases between them. The CDR3 runs to 12 residues. The CDR3 region is CATSLDGAEAFF. In DNA form, the CDR3 reads TGTGCCACCAGCCTCGACGGGGCTGAAGCTTTCTTT.

The chain recombines TRBV30 with TRBJ1-5, with D uncertain. Per germline, CDR1 GTSNPN and CDR2 SVGIG (reference sequence). The CDR3 sequence is 14 residues long. V was shortened by 0 bases and J by 5 bases, with 11 bases between the two germline ends. The CDR3 nucleotides read TGTGCCTGGAGTGTACAGAGGGAGGATCAGCCCCAGCATTTT. Its protein is CAWSVQREDQPQHF.

Remarks on this clone: The sample carries other DNA sequences with the same CDR3. The chain uses TRBV9 and TRBJ1-1; D might be TRBD1 (6 bases). Germline assignment: CDR1 SGDLS and CDR2 YYNGEE. V was shortened by 2 bases and J by 3 bases, with 8 bases between the two germline ends. The CDR3 length is 13 residues. The chain's CDR3 is CASSVGGHTEAFF. CDR3 sequence (DNA): TGTGCCAGCAGCGTGGGGGGGCACACTGAAGCTTTCTTT.

This clone was detected a few times. The V and J genes are TRBV6-1 and TRBJ2-7, with unresolved D. The CDR3 totals 11 residues. CDR1 and CDR2 (germline): MNHNS, SASEGT. V was clipped by 5 bases and J by 3 bases, with 5 bases between them. In nucleotides, the CDR3 is TGTGCCAGCAGTATTTACTACGAGCAGTACTTC. Amino acids: CASSIYYEQYF.

The rearrangement joins TRBV6-5 to TRBJ2-7; the D gene is possibly TRBD1 (5 bases). The CDR3 covers 14 residues. Germline CDR1 and CDR2: MNHEY and SVGAGI. Between the trimmed V and J ends, which lost 6 bases and 2 bases, there was a span of 14 bases. This CDR3 reads CASRPGSPPYEQYF. Written as DNA, the CDR3 is TGTGCCAGCAGGCCAGGGTCTCCCCCCTACGAGCAGTACTTC.

The CDR3 DNA follows: TGCGCCAGTCACTCACCCTCCTACGAGCAGTACTTC. It yields the protein CASHSPSYEQYF. This chain joins TRBV5-1 and TRBJ2-7; D remains unclear. The V gene lost 8 bases and the J gene lost 0 bases, with 9 bases spanning the gap. This CDR3 is built from 12 residues. Germline V gene sequence: CDR1 SGHRS, CDR2 YFSETQ.

The J gene is TRBJ1-2, the V gene TRBV7-2; a weak D match, TRBD1 (6 bases). The CDR3 has 14 residues. V was shortened by 5 bases and J by 4 bases, with 14 bases between the two germline ends. Per germline, CDR1 SGHTA and CDR2 FQGNSA. CDR3 in DNA: TGTGCCAGCAGCCCGACCCCAGGGGTCTATGGCTACACCTTC. This encodes CASSPTPGVYGYTF.

V and J are TRBV14 and TRBJ1-2; possibly TRBD1 for D (6 bases). In germline, CDR1 is SGHDN, CDR2 FVKESK. The CDR3 has 11 amino acids. The V end was cut by 4 bases, the J end by 8 bases, with 8 bases between. The CDR3 loop reads CASSRGQGYTF. The CDR3, as DNA: TGTGCCAGCAGCCGGGGACAAGGCTACACCTTC.

Note on this clone: A read error may produce the germline difference seen at one junction end. The rearrangement links TRBV28 to TRBJ2-1; D unclear. This CDR3 contains 11 residues. CDR1 and CDR2 from the germline V gene are MDHEN and SYDVKM. The CDR3 protein is CASSFVQSLVF. The CDR3 DNA reads as TGTGCCAGCAGTTTTGTCCAGTCTTTGGTCTTC.

The chain joins TRBV5-1 to TRBJ2-7; 7 nucleotides align to TRBD1. Per germline, CDR1 SGHRS and CDR2 YFSETQ. J was trimmed by 4 bases and V by 0 bases; bases with no gene match: 7. The CDR3 spans 15 residues. Here the CDR3 reads CASSLAWGQRYEQYF. CDR3 nucleotide sequence: TGCGCCAGCAGCTTGGCCTGGGGACAGAGATACGAGCAGTACTTC. Combining the CDR3 with reference TRBV5-1 and TRBJ2-7 gives the whole variable domain KAGVTQTPRYLIKTRGQQVTLSCSPISGHRSVSWYQQTPGQGLQFLFEYFSETQRNKGNFPGRFSGRQFSNSRSEMNVSTLELGDSALYLCASSLAWGQRYEQYFGPGTRLTVT.

The J gene is TRBJ1-1, the V gene TRBV25-1; the match to TRBD1 covers 10 bases. This CDR3 is built from 15 residues. V lost 5 bases and J lost 3; bases outside the gene matches: 6. Germline values: CDR1 MGHDK, CDR2 SYGVNS. The CDR3 DNA sequence: TGTGCCAGCAGTCCCGGGACAGGGGATTACACTGAAGCTTTCTTT. Residues: CASSPGTGDYTEAFF.

V and J are TRBV4-2 and TRBJ1-1; 12 bases line up with TRBD1. The V segment lost 2 bases and the J segment 4 bases; nucleotides outside the gene matches: 14. Germline V gene data show CDR1 as LGHNA and CDR2 as YNFKEQ. The CDR3 spans 19 residues. CDR3: CASSQPPGQGANVITEAFF. The DNA for the CDR3 is TGTGCCAGCAGCCAACCTCCGGGACAGGGGGCTAATGTGATCACTGAAGCTTTCTTT.

The chain has TRBV25-1 and TRBJ1-6; TRBD1 matches 7 bases. The junction had 5 bases not matched to a gene; V was cut back by 8 bases and J by 7 bases. CDR1 is MGHDK and CDR2 is SYGVNS in the germline V gene. The CDR3 sequence is 13 residues long. The CDR3 loop is CASEGQTNSPLHF. The CDR3 DNA sequence: TGTGCCAGCGAGGGACAGACCAATTCACCCCTCCACTTT. Together with reference TRBV25-1 and TRBJ1-6, the CDR3 gives the full variable domain: EADIYQTPRYLVIGTGKKITLECSQTMGHDKMYWYQQDPGMELHLIHYSYGVNSTEKGDLSSESTVSRIRTEHFPLTLESARPSHTSQYLCASEGQTNSPLHFGNGTRLTVT.

The chain recombines TRBV7-9 with TRBJ2-3, with D possibly being TRBD2 (6 bases). Trimming removed 4 bases from V and 1 base from J, with 15 bases in between. Germline V lookup: CDR1 SEHNR, CDR2 FQNEAQ (reference sequence). The CDR3 consists of 16 residues. CDR3 amino acids: CASSSRDSPRTDTQYF. Here the CDR3 DNA reads TGTGCCAGCAGCTCACGGGACTCCCCCCGCACAGATACGCAGTATTTT.

A single count supports this clone. V gene TRBV5-1 combines with J gene TRBJ1-1; D is uncertain. The V gene's germline CDR1 is SGHRS and CDR2 YFSETQ. CDR3 length: 15 residues. V lost 1 base and J lost 0, with 10 bases in between. Here the CDR3 reads CASSLWTIMNTEAFF. In DNA form, the CDR3 reads TGCGCCAGCAGCTTGTGGACTATTATGAACACTGAAGCTTTCTTT.